A selection of T cell receptor beta chains follows, all from one sample in a study of shared clonotypes between healthy human individuals. Using immunoSEQ multiplex PCR, the repertoire was profiled, and TCRdb retains in-frame clones only, with some absent. The table lists approximately 2,200,000 clones, about 92% of them singletons. Sequenced material: naive CD8+ T cells from PBMCs. The receptor set was obtained from a man aged 18 to 30 in good health. Some clones in this sample may be carry-over from other donors' samples. The CDR3 runs from the conserved cysteine through the conserved F or W. Each record gives: clone size, D gene, J gene, V gene, CDR3 DNA, CDR3 protein. A D gene is named only where the DNA matches it firmly. Expanded clones are given a class, and other clones once, few, many or no size at all.

>NA|TRBD2|TRBJ2-7|TRBV15
TGTGCCACCAGCAGAGGCCTAGCGGGATACGAGCAGTACTTC
CATSRGLAGYEQYF
>NA|NA|TRBJ2-7|TRBV9
TGTGCCAGCAGCCCGACGGGGCGCGAGCAGTACTTC
CASSPTGREQYF
>NA|TRBD1|TRBJ1-2|TRBV5-4
TGTGCCAGCAGCTTGGACAGGGGGCATGGCTACACCTTC
CASSLDRGHGYTF
>NA|TRBD2|TRBJ2-7|TRBV10-2
TGCGCCAGCAGTGAAGATGGGACTACCATCGTCGAGCAGTACTTC
CASSEDGTTIVEQYF
>NA|TRBD1|TRBJ1-1|TRBV6-1
TGTGCCAGCAGTGAGGTCAGGGGGATCGCTGAAGCTTTCTTT
CASSEVRGIAEAFF
>NA|NA|TRBJ1-1|TRBV5-1
TGCGCCAGCAGCCAACAAGGCGCTGAAGCTTTCTTT
CASSQQGAEAFF
>NA|NA|TRBJ1-1|TRBV2
TGTGCCAGCAATGGGAAAAGCGGGAACACTGAAGCTTTCTTT
CASNGKSGNTEAFF
>NA|NA|TRBJ2-7|TRBV7-9
TGTGCCAGCAGCTTAGTTTCGGGAAGCGGCGACGAGCAGTACTTC
CASSLVSGSGDEQYF
>NA|NA|TRBJ1-5|TRBV7-9
TGTGCCAGCAGCTTATGGGGTCACAATCAGCCCCAGCATTTT
CASSLWGHNQPQHF
>NA|NA|TRBJ2-1|TRBV5-6
TGTGCCAGCAGCATTAGCGGAGGGAGAAATGAGCAGTTCTTC
CASSISGGRNEQFF
>NA|TRBD1|TRBJ2-7|TRBV11-2
TGTGCCAGCAGCTTAGCAGGGGGATACTACGAGCAGTACTTC
CASSLAGGYYEQYF
>NA|NA|TRBJ1-1|TRBV4-1
TGCGCCAGCAGCCAAGATGGGTTCGGGTCAGAGGGCACTGAAGCTTTCTTT
CASSQDGFGSEGTEAFF
>NA|NA|TRBJ2-1|TRBV29-1
TGCAGCGTTGCGATGCAGGGTCATGAGCAGTTCTTC
CSVAMQGHEQFF
>NA|TRBD1|TRBJ2-5|TRBV18
TGTGCCAGCTCACCACCGGACAGGACCGTGCAAGAGACCCAGTACTTC
CASSPPDRTVQETQYF
>NA|NA|TRBJ1-5|TRBV28
TGTGCCAGCAGCCGAGGTTATAGCAATCAGCCCCAGCATTTT
CASSRGYSNQPQHF
>NA|NA|TRBJ2-5|TRBV10-3
TGTGCCATCAGTGAGTCGACTTTGAGGTCCTTTGGGACCCAGTACTTC
CAISESTLRSFGTQYF
>NA|TRBD2|TRBJ2-1|TRBV27
TGTGCCAGCAGTTTATCTGGACTAGCGGGGGACAATGAGCAGTTCTTC
CASSLSGLAGDNEQFF
>few|NA|TRBJ1-1|TRBV2
TGTGCCAGCAGAACATGGACAGACATGAACACTGAAGCTTTCTTT
CASRTWTDMNTEAFF
>NA|NA|TRBJ2-3|TRBV23-1
TGCGCCAGCAGTCAATCGGGCCGGGACCGGACAGATACGCAGTATTTT
CASSQSGRDRTDTQYF
>NA|NA|TRBJ2-1|TRBV27
TGTGCCAGCAGTTTTGCGGGATTGGCCGCCAATGAGCAGTTCTTC
CASSFAGLAANEQFF
>NA|NA|TRBJ2-1|TRBV5-6
TGTGCCAGCAGCCGTTGGGACTCCCAAGAAGTGTACAATGAGCAGTTCTTC
CASSRWDSQEVYNEQFF
>once|NA|TRBJ2-2|TRBV19
TGTGCCAGTAGTATAGGTTTCGGGGGCCGGGAGCTGTTTTTT
CASSIGFGGRELFF
>NA|NA|TRBJ2-1|TRBV27
TGTGCCAGCAGTTTAACGGTACGGAATGAGCAGTTCTTC
CASSLTVRNEQFF
>NA|NA|TRBJ1-1|TRBV10-3
TGTGCCATCAGTGAGTCAGGGCGGGGGAGGAACACTGAAGCTTTCTTT
CAISESGRGRNTEAFF
>NA|TRBD2|TRBJ2-7|TRBV27
TGTGCCAGCAGTGCTAGCGGGAACAACTACGAGCAGTACTTC
CASSASGNNYEQYF
>NA|NA|TRBJ2-1|TRBV7-2
TGTGCCAGCAGCCCACCGGACTGGACTTTTCTGTTCTTC
CASSPPDWTFLFF
>NA|NA|TRBJ2-7|TRBV4-1
TGCGCCAGCAGCCAAGATATCGGGGGATCCTACGAGCAGTACTTC
CASSQDIGGSYEQYF
>NA|TRBD1|TRBJ2-7|TRBV28
TGTGCCAGCAGTTTTACCGGGACAGCCTACGAGCAGTACTTC
CASSFTGTAYEQYF
>NA|NA|TRBJ2-1|TRBV5-1
TGCGCCAGCAGCTTGGCCGTTCTCTTCAACATCAATGAGCAGTTCTTC
CASSLAVLFNINEQFF
>few|TRBD1|TRBJ2-7|TRBV25-1
TGTGCCAGCGGGACAGTCTACGAGCAGTACTTC
CASGTVYEQYF
>NA|NA|TRBJ1-1|TRBV7-6
TGTGCCAGCAGCTTATCTGTGCGGACTGAAGCTTTCTTT
CASSLSVRTEAFF
>NA|NA|TRBJ2-5|TRBV9
TGTGCCAGCAGCGTAGGGGGGGAGGAGACCCAGTACTTC
CASSVGGEETQYF
>NA|TRBD1|TRBJ2-5|TRBV18
TGTGCCAGCTCACCACCGGGACAGCAAGAGACCCAGTACTTC
CASSPPGQQETQYF
>once|NA|TRBJ2-3|TRBV15
TGTGCCACCAGCAGGGAAAGGTCAGATGCGCAGTATTTT
CATSRERSDAQYF
>NA|TRBD1|TRBJ2-7|TRBV28
TGTGCCAGCACGTCGCCCAAGGGACAGAAGTTCTACGAGCAGTACTTC
CASTSPKGQKFYEQYF
>NA|TRBD1|TRBJ1-1|TRBV9
TGTGCCAGCACCCTCATTCGGACAGGGTTTAGCACTGAAGCTTTCTTT
CASTLIRTGFSTEAFF
>once|NA|TRBJ2-2|TRBV7-9
TGTGCCAGCAGCTTCTATGGCGCCGGCACCGGGGAGCTGTTTTTT
CASSFYGAGTGELFF
>NA|NA|TRBJ2-7|TRBV4-1
TGCGCCAGCAGCCCCTCGGCGGAGGGACCCTACGAGCAGTACTTC
CASSPSAEGPYEQYF
>NA|TRBD2|TRBJ2-7|TRBV7-9
TGTGCCAGCAGCCCAGCGGGAGGGCCCGACGAGCAGTACTTC
CASSPAGGPDEQYF
>NA|NA|TRBJ2-7|TRBV9
TGTGCCAGCAGCGTAGGGGATGGGCAGGGCCACGAGCAGTACTTC
CASSVGDGQGHEQYF
>NA|NA|TRBJ2-4|TRBV7-6
TGTGCCAGCAGCCATGGGGGAAGGAACATTCAGTACTTC
CASSHGGRNIQYF
>once|TRBD1|TRBJ2-4|TRBV7-3
TGTGCCAGCAGCTCGCCGGGACAGGGGGTACACATTCAGTACTTC
CASSSPGQGVHIQYF
>NA|NA|TRBJ1-2|TRBV29-1
TGCAGCGTTGAAGATTACCTGACAGCAAGTTATGGCTACACCTTC
CSVEDYLTASYGYTF
>NA|NA|TRBJ1-1|TRBV30
TGTGCCTGGGGGAGAAGGGCGCCTTACGAAGCTTTCTTT
CAWGRRAPYEAFF
>NA|NA|TRBJ2-1|TRBV9
TGTGCCAGCAGCCCAACGTACAATGAGCAGTTCTTC
CASSPTYNEQFF
>NA|NA|TRBJ1-1|TRBV19
TGTGCCAGTAGTGAAACAGAGTACAACACTGAAGCTTTCTTT
CASSETEYNTEAFF
>once|TRBD2|TRBJ2-7|TRBV7-9
TGTGCCAGCAGCTTAAAGCGGGAGTCGGACTACGAGCAGTACTTC
CASSLKRESDYEQYF
>NA|NA|TRBJ2-1|TRBV27
TGTGCCAGCAGTTCAACGGGCAGCCTCTACAATGAGCAGTTCTTC
CASSSTGSLYNEQFF
>NA|TRBD1|TRBJ1-1|TRBV7-2
TGTGCCAGCAGCTCCAGGGGGAGACAGGACACTGAAGCTTTCTTT
CASSSRGRQDTEAFF
>NA|NA|TRBJ2-2|TRBV11-2
TGTGCCAGCAGCCGAAAACGAGGAAGGGTCGGGGAGCTGTTTTTT
CASSRKRGRVGELFF
>NA|TRBD2|TRBJ2-1|TRBV4-2
TGTGCCAGCAGCCAAGAGCTCGCGGGAGGGCCGTTATACAATGAGCAGTTCTTC
CASSQELAGGPLYNEQFF
>NA|TRBD2|TRBJ2-1|TRBV7-3
TGTGCCAGCAGCTCACGACTAGCGGGTCGACGAGGGACGTACAATGAGCAGTTCTTC
CASSSRLAGRRGTYNEQFF
>NA|NA|TRBJ2-2|TRBV21-1
TGTGCCAGGGGGACAGGGGTGGACACCGGGGAGCTGTTTTTT
CARGTGVDTGELFF
>NA|NA|TRBJ2-7|TRBV13
TGTGCCAGCAGCTTAGGAGGGGCAGGGAAGTACGAGCAGTACTTC
CASSLGGAGKYEQYF
>NA|NA|TRBJ2-3|TRBV27
TGTGCCAGCAGTTTACTTGCGGGACGGGCAGATACGCAGTATTTT
CASSLLAGRADTQYF
>NA|NA|TRBJ2-1|TRBV2
TGTGCCAGCAGTAGGAACATTATCCGGGACCACAATGAGCAGTTCTTC
CASSRNIIRDHNEQFF
>once|TRBD2|TRBJ2-3|TRBV6-1
TGTGCCAGCAGTGATCCCCTAGCGGGAGGTTTGAGGGCAGATACGCAGTATTTT
CASSDPLAGGLRADTQYF
>NA|NA|TRBJ2-3|TRBV4-2
TGTGCCAGCAGCCGTGAGATAGCGGCAGATACGCAGTATTTT
CASSREIAADTQYF
>NA|TRBD2|TRBJ2-5|TRBV7-8
TGTGCCAGCAGCTTAGGGCCACCCAGGACTAGGAGAGAGACCCAGTACTTC
CASSLGPPRTRRETQYF
>NA|NA|TRBJ2-7|TRBV19
TGTGCCAGTAGCGCCAGGGGCCGCAACGAGCAGTACTTC
CASSARGRNEQYF